This TCR beta chain appears in the sequencing data of a study of regulatory T cells in long-lasting Graves disease. This clonotype was seen ten or more times. Indicated time point: newly diagnosed GD, antithyroid drugs for less than 3 months. The TCR library was made from RNA extracted from PBMCs. Arm-PCR of CDR3 regions and iRepertoire HTBI primers were the basis on which TCR beta libraries were built. TCRdb reprocessed the multiplex PCR reads via MiXCR and lists one record per CDR3 protein. The sample carries roughly 350,000 distinct CDR3 sequences, 16% recorded once. Trimming pared 6 bases from V and 4 bases from J, leaving 13 bases between. Germline CDR1 reads MNHEY; CDR2 reads SVGEGT. CDR3 size: 13 residues. The data were also submitted as part of a second study, on T cells in Graves' hyperthyroidism and ophthalmopathy. This second report adds: Patients were excluded for uncontrolled infection, other autoimmune disease, pregnancy or lactation.

The V gene is TRBV6-2 or TRBV6-3, the J gene TRBJ2-7; D may be TRBD2 (6 bases). The starting material was peripheral blood mononuclear cells (PBMCs), obtained at new diagnosis, from a patient treated with antithyroid drugs. The source is a man between 35 and 55 years old with Graves disease. The CDR3 region is CASSRDFGYEQYF. The CDR3 coding sequence is TGTGCCAGCAGCAGGGACTTTGGTTACGAGCAGTACTTC.